Reported below is one T cell receptor beta chain. Its cognate antigen is unknown. This record comes from a study of beta chain features in type 1 diabetes. Study information: Across all samples, fewer than 140 million sorted cells were examined.

Findings and limits, study-wide: For patients, the naive, central memory and Treg TCRB repertoires appeared more alike than for healthy donors. When cDNA is sequenced, cells with high TCR expression could be over-represented. TCRB CDR3s were moderately but significantly shorter in Type 1 diabetes patients in all four CD4+ subsets.

The study reverse transcribed the entire isolated RNA, so it sequenced expressed TCRB transcripts. Sequencing was performed with immunoSEQ multiplex PCR; in TCRdb, only in-frame clones are kept and a portion is missing. The sample lists a few hundred thousand clones, 8.5% to 10% occurring once. V lost 5 bases and J lost 1, with 3 bases in between. The CDR3 consists of 10 residues. Per the germline V gene, CDR1 is DFQATT and CDR2 is SNEGSKA (reference sequence). The authors sorted CD4+ naive, central memory, regulatory and stem cell-like memory cells via CD45RO/CCR7/CD25/CD127/CD95/CD27. Material for sequencing was central memory CD4+ T cells from blood. The source of this sequence is a young man with type 1 diabetes. This sequence joins TRBV20-1 and TRBJ2-7; the D is unclear. CDR3 nucleotide sequence: TGCAGTGCTGCTTCCTACGAGCAGTACTTC. This encodes CSAASYEQYF.